The source of this T cell receptor (beta chain) is a study of blood T cell repertoires in COVID-19. Overall study: The origin of the acute and convalescent COVID-19 samples was the United States, Italy and Spain.

CDR3 length: 11 amino acids. The V end lost 5 bases, the J end lost 8 bases, and 7 bases lay between the germline ends. Germline V gene lookup returns CDR1 LGHNT and CDR2 FRNRAP. Produced via immunoSEQ multiplex PCR; TCRdb's table is partial and in-frame only. In the table there are 150,000 to 200,000 clones, 80% to 95% of which are singletons. The sample taken for sequencing was peripheral blood. This clonotype originated in a man in his fifties with acute or convalescent COVID-19. V and J are TRBV12-5 and TRBJ2-1; D might be TRBD2 (6 bases). The CDR3 coding sequence is TGTGCTAGTGGTAGGGAGGATGAGCAGTTCTTC. Its protein is CASGREDEQFF.